One sample yielded the 21 T cell receptor beta chains listed below, sequenced in a study of CD8+CD57+ T cells in acquired aplastic anemia. Sequencing was done on patients that had shown CD8+CD57+ cell expansion by flow cytometry. Genomic DNA acted as the template from which TCR beta VDJ combination and CDR3 sequence profiling were carried out. Each CDR3 protein gets one entry after TCRdb re-called the reads with MiXCR. The sample has 150,000 to 180,000 distinct CDR3 sequences; roughly 49% are singletons. Sample: sorted CD4+, CD8+, or CD8+CD57+ T cells (not recorded which) from PBMCs. These receptors were obtained from a human donor with aplastic anemia.

J is TRBJ2-2 and V is TRBV5-4; D remains ambiguous. Germline V gene lookup returns CDR1 SGHNT and CDR2 YYREEE (reference sequence). V was shortened by 4 bases and J by 9 bases, with 13 bases between the two germline ends. CDR3 size: 13 residues. CDR3 loop: CASSLEMPRELFF. Here the CDR3 DNA reads TGTGCCAGCAGCCTGGAGATGCCGAGGGAGCTGTTTTTT.

CDR3 region: CSARGLAGTDTQYF. In DNA, the CDR3 is TGCAGTGCTAGAGGACTAGCGGGCACAGATACGCAGTATTTT. This chain connects TRBV20-1 to TRBJ2-3; 9 nucleotides align to TRBD2. CDR1 and CDR2 from the germline V gene are DFQATT and SNEGSKA (reference sequence). The CDR3 spans 14 residues. Unmatched junction bases numbered 0, after V lost 1 base and J lost 1 base.

With respect to this clonotype: A much larger clone sits a single nucleotide away, making a read error possible. The gene calls are TRBV5-6 and TRBJ2-1; 7 bases align to TRBD1. Germline V lookup: CDR1 SGHDT, CDR2 YYEEEE. The CDR3 length is 16 residues. The V segment lost 4 bases and the J segment 5 bases; nucleotides outside the gene matches: 12. The CDR3 DNA reads TGTGCCAGCAGCGTCCGGGACAGAACAGCAAACAATGAGCAGTTCTTC. Protein sequence: CASSVRDRTANNEQFF.

This clonotype was counted ten times or more. The gene calls are TRBV2 and TRBJ1-2; 7 bases align to TRBD1. V was pared by 0 bases and J by 3 bases, with 7 bases of the junction left unmatched. From germline, CDR1 is SNHLY and CDR2 FYNNEI. The CDR3 runs to 16 residues. The CDR3 reads CASSEAIGTAYYGYTF. The CDR3 region has the DNA TGTGCCAGCAGTGAAGCGATTGGGACAGCTTACTATGGCTACACCTTC. Filled out from reference TRBV2 and TRBJ1-2, the complete variable domain reads EPEVTQTPSHQVTQMGQEVILRCVPISNHLYFYWYRQILGQKVEFLVSFYNNEISEKSEIFDDQFSVERPDGSNFTLKIRSTKLEDSAMYFCASSEAIGTAYYGYTFGSGTRLTVV.

This chain connects TRBV2 to TRBJ2-7, with TRBD2 matching 8 bases. Germline CDR1 reads SNHLY; CDR2 reads FYNNEI. V dropped 7 bases and J dropped 0; count of bases not matched to a gene: 5. The CDR3 spans 14 residues. In DNA form, the CDR3 reads TGTGCCAGCATTTATAGCGGGGCCTCCTACGAGCAGTACTTC. Its protein product is CASIYSGASYEQYF.

This clonotype showed up many times. The rearrangement links TRBV20-1 to TRBJ2-5; 8 positions agree with TRBD2. The CDR3 totals 14 residues. CDR1 is DFQATT and CDR2 is SNEGSKA in the germline V gene (reference sequence). With V trimmed by 2 bases and J by 2 bases, 4 bases remained unmatched. Written as DNA, the CDR3 is TGCAGTGCTAGATTGTCGGGGGGGCAAGAGACCCAGTACTTC. Encoded protein: CSARLSGGQETQYF.

This chain uses TRBV9 with TRBJ2-5; D ambiguous. The CDR3 loop spans 14 amino acids. Trimming took off 2 bases at V and 3 bases at J, with 11 bases between the two ends. CDR1 is SGDLS and CDR2 is YYNGEE in the germline V gene. CDR3 coding DNA: TGTGCCAGCAGCGTTGACGGGCGTGAAGAGACCCAGTACTTC. Its protein is CASSVDGREETQYF.

With regard to this clonotype: Germline and junction disagree at one end, which may indicate a read error. V and J are TRBV30 and TRBJ2-6; unclear D gene. Germline V CDR1 and CDR2: GTSNPN, SVGIG (reference sequence). The CDR3 contains 13 residues. CDR3 protein: CVWANSGANVLTF. CDR3 in DNA: TGTGTCTGGGCCAACTCTGGGGCCAACGTCCTGACTTTC.

There are many counts of this clonotype. The CDR3 loop is CASSPRTENTEAFF. CDR3 coding DNA: TGTGCCAGCAGCCCGCGGACAGAAAACACTGAAGCTTTCTTT. The chain recombines TRBV11-2 with TRBJ1-1; D is possibly TRBD1 (6 bases). The CDR3 contains 14 residues. V lost 5 bases, J lost 2 bases, and 12 bases lay in between. The germline V gene has CDR1 SGHAT and CDR2 FQNNGV.

This clonotype came up many times. The chain is built from TRBV11-1 and TRBJ1-5, with D possibly matching TRBD1 (5 bases). Germline V gives CDR1 SGHAT, CDR2 FQDESV (reference sequence). The CDR3 is 16 amino acids. V lost 1 base to trimming and J lost 0 bases, with 10 bases between them. CDR3: CASSLGGAGSNQPQHF. CDR3 DNA sequence: TGTGCCAGCAGCTTAGGTGGGGCAGGTAGCAATCAGCCCCAGCATTTT.

The gene calls are TRBV10-3 and TRBJ1-4; weak D call: TRBD1 (5 bases). The CDR3 is 15 residues long. CDR1 and CDR2 from the germline V gene are ENHRY and SYGVKD. V lost 4 bases and J 8 bases, leaving 17 bases between the germline ends. The CDR3 sequence is CAISGSGAGSEKLFF. The CDR3 region has the DNA TGTGCCATCAGTGGGTCCGGGGCCGGGAGCGAAAAACTGTTTTTT.

V and J are TRBV20-1 and TRBJ2-7, with a possible D match to TRBD2 (5 bases). Trimming stripped 8 bases from V and 2 bases from J, with 13 bases between. The length of the CDR3 is 12 residues. CDR1 and CDR2 (germline): DFQATT, SNEGSKA (reference sequence). This chain's CDR3 is CSYKAGPYEQYF. The CDR3 DNA reads TGCAGTTATAAGGCGGGCCCCTACGAGCAGTACTTC.

The table lists this clonotype with many counts. The genes are TRBV20-1 and TRBJ2-1, with 7 bases lining up with TRBD2. The CDR3 extends over 15 amino acids. CDR1 is DFQATT, CDR2 SNEGSKA, per germline (reference sequence). The V and J ends lost 0 bases and 8 bases, in that order; junction bases with no gene match: 10. CDR3 DNA sequence: TGCAGTGCTAGAGACGGACTAGGGCTATACTATGAGCAGTTCTTC. Its translation is CSARDGLGLYYEQFF.

This clonotype was seen once. The chain is built from TRBV7-9 and TRBJ2-1; D gene unclear. The ends were cut back, 10 bases at V and 0 bases at J, with 7 bases in the middle. The CDR3 runs to 12 residues. The V gene's germline CDR1 is SEHNR and CDR2 FQNEAQ (reference sequence). CDR3 protein: CAIYNSYNEQFF. DNA of the CDR3: TGTGCCATTTACAACTCCTACAATGAGCAGTTCTTC. The full variable domain, in which reference TRBV7-9 and TRBJ2-1 provide the parts outside the CDR3, is DTGVSQNPRHKITKRGQNVTFRCDPISEHNRLYWYRQTLGQGPEFLTYFQNEAQLEKSRLLSDRFSAERPKGSFSTLEIQRTEQGDSAMYLCAIYNSYNEQFFGPGTRLTVL.

Regarding this clonotype: One junction end does not reproduce the germline sequence, and a read error may be involved. The rearrangement joins TRBV19 to TRBJ2-7; D is possibly TRBD1 (6 bases). The CDR3 totals 14 residues. CDR1 and CDR2 from the germline V gene are LNHDA and SQIVND (reference sequence). The CDR3 DNA is TGTGCCAGTAAAACAGGGCAGGGGCCCTACGAGCGGTACTTC. As protein: CASKTGQGPYERYF.

J is TRBJ2-2 and V is TRBV12-3 or TRBV12-4; the match to TRBD2 covers 10 bases. J was trimmed by 1 base and V by 4 bases; bases with no gene match: 12. The CDR3 loop spans 19 amino acids. CDR3 nucleotide sequence: TGTGCCAGCAGTTCAGCTCGGATACCTAGCGGGGGGAACACCGGGGAGCTGTTTTTT. This translates into CASSSARIPSGGNTGELFF.

V and J are TRBV19 and TRBJ2-7; maybe TRBD1 (5 bases). CDR1 is LNHDA, CDR2 SQIVND, per germline (reference sequence). This CDR3 is 13 amino acids long. V lost 5 bases and J lost 3, with 11 bases in between. The CDR3 region has the DNA TGTGCCAGTAGTCTGCAGGACATCTACGAGCAGTACTTC. Encoded protein: CASSLQDIYEQYF.

The rearrangement joins TRBV2 to TRBJ2-6; D is unresolved. The germline V gene has CDR1 SNHLY and CDR2 FYNNEI. Between the trimmed V and J ends, which lost 2 bases and 4 bases, there was a span of 3 bases. This CDR3 is 13 amino acids long. Written as DNA, the CDR3 is TGTGCCAGCAGTGAAAGAGGGGCCAACGTCCTGACTTTC. Translated, it gives CASSERGANVLTF. The variable domain in full, completed from reference TRBV2 and TRBJ2-6, reads EPEVTQTPSHQVTQMGQEVILRCVPISNHLYFYWYRQILGQKVEFLVSFYNNEISEKSEIFDDQFSVERPDGSNFTLKIRSTKLEDSAMYFCASSERGANVLTFGAGSRLTVL.

The chain combines TRBV2 with TRBJ2-5; D gene uncertain. The CDR3 is 15 amino acids. The V end was cut by 3 bases, the J end by 5 bases, with 16 bases between. The germline CDR1 and CDR2 sequences are SNHLY and FYNNEI. CDR3 sequence: CASSDGEDPTETQYF. CDR3 DNA: TGTGCCAGCAGTGATGGAGAGGACCCGACGGAGACCCAGTACTTC.

This clonotype was detected ten times or more. V and J are TRBV10-3 and TRBJ2-7; 7 positions agree with TRBD1. Unmatched junction bases numbered 11, after V lost 4 bases and J lost 2 bases. The germline gives CDR1 ENHRY, CDR2 SYGVKD. CDR3 size: 16 residues. The CDR3 sequence is CAISGGRGSSAYEQYF. The CDR3 bases are TGTGCCATCAGTGGGGGCAGGGGGTCCAGTGCCTACGAGCAGTACTTC.

The chain combines TRBV2 with TRBJ2-7, with D possibly being TRBD1 (5 bases). The germline V gene has CDR1 SNHLY and CDR2 FYNNEI. V was shortened by 1 base and J by 3 bases, with 16 bases between the two germline ends. The CDR3 is made up of 16 amino acids. CDR3 sequence reads: CASSEVRAGYIYEQYF. CDR3 sequence (DNA): TGTGCCAGCAGTGAAGTCCGCGCAGGGTATATCTACGAGCAGTACTTC.